The present entry profiles one T cell receptor beta chain with its context. Its target is not known. These data are taken from a study of beta chain features in type 1 diabetes. Sequenced material consisted of expressed TCRB transcripts (all of the isolated RNA was reverse transcribed). TCRdb's table, derived via immunoSEQ multiplex PCR, lists solely in-frame clones and lacks some. The table lists hundreds of thousands of clones, roughly 16% of them singletons. Study-wide results and limits: A pattern of fewer insertions and more deletions at VDJ junctions was seen in type 1 diabetes patients.

A CD45RO/CCR7/CD25/CD127/CD95/CD27 panel sorted naive, central memory, regulatory and stem cell-like memory CD4+ cells. Material: naive CD4+ T cells from blood. The sequence was obtained from a man in his late teens or twenties in good health.

The DNA for the CDR3 is TGTGCCAGCAGCCCCTCTAGAAAAGGGCACTACGAGCAGTACTTC. This gives the protein CASSPSRKGHYEQYF. This chain uses TRBV14 with TRBJ2-7, with D uncertain. The CDR3 is 15 residues long. Germline V lookup: CDR1 SGHDN, CDR2 FVKESK. V lost 4 bases to trimming and J lost 3 bases, with 16 bases between them. The entire variable domain, with the rest obtained from reference TRBV14 and TRBJ2-7, is as follows: EAGVTQFPSHSVIEKGQTVTLRCDPISGHDNLYWYRRVMGKEIKFLLHFVKESKQDESGMPNNRFLAERTGGTYSTLKVQPAELEDSGVYFCASSPSRKGHYEQYFGPGTRLTVT.